This TCR beta chain was identified in a study of blood T cell repertoires in COVID-19. Study in general: Sample material is recorded as cDNA or gDNA derived from T cells, B-cell-depleted T cells, or PBMCs.

Only in-frame clones appear in the TCRdb table, and some are missing; sequencing was by immunoSEQ multiplex PCR. The table lists 150,000 to 200,000 clones, roughly 80% of them singletons. The CDR3 runs to 14 residues. V was cut by 2 bases and J by 4 bases, with 9 bases left in between. Germline V gene sequence: CDR1 KGHSH, CDR2 LQKENI. Only a few counts were recorded for this clone. The sequence came from a man aged 45 to 65 who had recovered from COVID-19. The rearrangement links TRBV18 to TRBJ1-3; D call uncertain. The material sequenced was PBMCs or T cells enriched from blood (not recorded which). The CDR3: CASSPAQQGNTIYF. CDR3 sequence (DNA): TGTGCCAGCTCACCAGCACAGCAAGGAAACACCATATATTTT.